Shown below are 26 T cell receptor beta chains from a single sample sequenced in a study of vaccination effects on CD4 cells after COVID-19. The ViraFEST assay expanded antigen-specific CD4+ T cells with viral peptide pools before sequencing. It was after approximately 11 days of culture that CD4+ T cells were isolated. The method was immunoSEQ multiplex PCR; TCRdb's version includes in-frame clones alone and lacks a portion of them. The sample includes over 55,000 clones, roughly 76% of them seen just once. Their specific antigens are unknown. This sample comprised CD4+ T cells from PBMCs cultured with HCoV-229E spike peptides, obtained before COVID-19 vaccination. The origin of the receptors is a human donor who received a COVID-19 vaccine.

The chain uses TRBV2 and TRBJ1-2, with unresolved D. This CDR3 region has 13 residues. V was pared by 5 bases and J by 3 bases, with 10 bases between. Germline V gene lookup returns CDR1 SNHLY and CDR2 FYNNEI. The DNA of the CDR3 is TGTGCCAGCAGTTATAGTCGAGACTATGGCTACACCTTC. This sequence encodes CASSYSRDYGYTF.

The table lists this clone with a few counts. The rearrangement uses TRBV27 and TRBJ2-6; perhaps D is TRBD1 or TRBD2 (5 bases each). The CDR3 is made up of 18 amino acids. Germline values: CDR1 MNHEY, CDR2 SMNVEV (reference sequence). V lost 3 bases and J lost 1, with 16 bases in between. The CDR3 region is CASSFVGVLESGANVLTF. For the CDR3, the DNA is TGTGCCAGCAGTTTCGTGGGGGTCCTGGAATCTGGGGCCAACGTCCTGACTTTC.

The chain uses TRBV10-3 and TRBJ2-3; 8 bases agree with TRBD2. This CDR3 comprises 14 residues. V lost 3 bases, J lost 3 bases, and 2 bases stayed unmatched. In germline, CDR1 is ENHRY, CDR2 SYGVKD. The CDR3 reads CAISDGGGTDTQYF. CDR3 DNA: TGTGCCATCAGTGACGGCGGGGGGACAGATACGCAGTATTTT.

The chain links TRBV6-5 to TRBJ1-2; D remains ambiguous. The germline gives CDR1 MNHEY, CDR2 SVGAGI. The CDR3 runs to 12 residues. V lost 11 bases and J lost 8, with 18 bases in between. The DNA of the CDR3 is TGTGCCTCGACTCACCACGAGGGAGGCTACACCTTC. It specifies CASTHHEGGYTF.

The V call is TRBV7-7, the J call TRBJ2-1; D is perhaps TRBD1 (6 bases). From germline, CDR1 is SSHAT and CDR2 FNYEAQ (reference sequence). Trimming removed 5 bases from V and 1 base from J, with 12 bases in between. The CDR3 is made up of 15 amino acids. This chain's CDR3 is CASSPGTPSYNEQFF. CDR3 nucleotide sequence: TGTGCCAGCAGCCCAGGGACACCTTCCTACAATGAGCAGTTCTTC.

The genes are TRBV24-1 and TRBJ2-2, with 8 bases fitting TRBD1. The CDR3 extends over 13 amino acids. Germline assignment: CDR1 KGHDR and CDR2 SFDVKD. V lost 7 bases to trimming and J lost 3 bases; unmatched junction nucleotides: 0. The CDR3 DNA is TGTGCCACCAGGACAGGGGACACCGGGGAGCTGTTTTTT. Translation: CATRTGDTGELFF.

The sample holds one count of this clone. The CDR3 DNA reads TGTGCCAGCAGCTCCCTAGATGCATCCCTTTATAGCAATCAGCCCCAGCATTTT. Translated: CASSSLDASLYSNQPQHF. V and J are TRBV28 and TRBJ1-5, with D unresolved. V dropped 6 bases and J dropped 0 bases, with 21 bases sitting between them. Germline V gene data show CDR1 as MDHEN and CDR2 as SYDVKM. The length of the CDR3 is 18 residues.

The rearrangement joins TRBV3-1 (or the pseudogene TRBV3-2) to TRBJ2-7; TRBD1 agrees at 7 bases. V was pared by 4 bases and J by 3 bases, with 6 bases of the junction left unmatched. The CDR3 loop spans 14 amino acids. Germline V gives CDR1 LGHDT, CDR2 YNNKEL (reference sequence). The CDR3 is CASSRGQDNYEQYV. The CDR3 DNA reads TGTGCCAGCAGCCGTGGACAGGACAACTACGAGCAGTACGTC.

Only one count was recorded for this clone. The CDR3 region has the DNA TGTGCCAGCACAAATAAGGGGGCCCCGAGCTCCTACAATGAGCAGTTCTTC. It yields the protein CASTNKGAPSSYNEQFF. The gene calls are TRBV7-8 and TRBJ2-1, with 7 bases fitting TRBD1. The J segment lost 0 bases and the V segment lost 7 bases, leaving 12 bases of the junction unmatched. This CDR3 has 17 residues. Germline V gene lookup returns CDR1 SGHVS and CDR2 FQNEAQ.

The chain uses TRBV5-6 and TRBJ1-5; 10 nucleotides line up with TRBD1. The CDR3 is 15 residues long. After removal of 0 bases from V and 4 bases from J, the junction contained 1 base not matched to a gene. Germline V gives CDR1 SGHDT, CDR2 YYEEEE. This chain's CDR3 is CASSLAGQGNQPQHF. The CDR3 DNA sequence: TGTGCCAGCAGCTTGGCGGGACAGGGGAATCAGCCCCAGCATTTT.

This chain connects TRBV2 to TRBJ1-1; possibly TRBD1 for D (6 bases). V gave up 5 bases and J gave up 4 bases, with 11 bases separating them. The germline V gene has CDR1 SNHLY and CDR2 FYNNEI. The CDR3 extends over 13 amino acids. CDR3 bases: TGTGCCAGCAGTAAGGAAGGGGGCACTGAAGCTTTCTTT. This sequence encodes CASSKEGGTEAFF.

The chain is built from TRBV27 and TRBJ2-2, with 7 bases matching TRBD1. From germline, CDR1 is MNHEY and CDR2 SMNVEV (reference sequence). The CDR3 consists of 14 residues. Trimming at V came to 8 bases and at J to 2 bases, leaving 5 bases not matched to a gene. The CDR3: CASWNRGNTGELFF. In DNA, the CDR3 is TGTGCCAGCTGGAACAGGGGAAACACCGGGGAGCTGTTTTTT.

CDR3 in amino acids: CASSRSGTREQYV. CDR3 in DNA: TGTGCCAGCTCACGATCAGGGACTCGGGAGCAGTACGTC. The chain joins TRBV18 to TRBJ2-7; perhaps TRBD2 as D (6 bases). The CDR3 is made up of 13 amino acids. The V gene lost 4 bases and the J gene lost 7 bases, with 14 bases spanning the gap. Looked up from germline, CDR1 is KGHSH and CDR2 is LQKENI.

The genes are TRBV5-6 and TRBJ2-3; tentatively, D is TRBD2 (6 bases). The CDR3 spans 14 residues. CDR1 is SGHDT, CDR2 YYEEEE, per germline. V shed 6 bases and J shed 6 bases, with 17 bases lying between them. The chain's CDR3 is CASTRWGGGDTQYF. The CDR3 DNA is TGTGCCAGCACCCGATGGGGTGGAGGGGATACGCAGTATTTT.

V is TRBV2 and J is TRBJ1-5; 7 bases agree with TRBD1. CDR1 and CDR2 (germline): SNHLY, FYNNEI. The CDR3 has 15 residues. Trimming took 3 bases from V and 5 from J; bases not matched to a gene: 7. CDR3 nucleotides: TGTGCCAGCAGTGAGCGGGCAGGGGGGTATCAGCCCCAGCATTTT. Translated, it gives CASSERAGGYQPQHF.

The chain employs TRBV15 and TRBJ2-3; 7 positions match TRBD2. Germline CDR1 LNHNV, CDR2 YYDKDF (reference sequence). Losses at the gene ends were 8 bases for V and 2 bases for J; bases not matched to a gene: 7. This CDR3 has 14 amino acids. CDR3 coding DNA: TGTGCCACCGCTCGGCGGGGGTTCACAGATACGCAGTATTTT. It encodes CATARRGFTDTQYF.

The rearrangement uses TRBV28 and TRBJ2-1, with a possible D match to TRBD1 (6 bases). V was pared by 3 bases and J by 4 bases, with 19 bases between. Germline CDR1 reads MDHEN; CDR2 reads SYDVKM. The CDR3 covers 17 residues. CDR3 coding DNA: TGTGCCAGCAGTTTTCCTCCCGGGACAACTCTTTACAATGAGCAGTTCTTC. Protein product: CASSFPPGTTLYNEQFF.

This chain links TRBV25-1 with TRBJ1-3; D remains unclear. The CDR3 is 15 residues long. The V end was cut by 8 bases, the J end by 0 bases, with 14 bases between. Germline V gene sequence: CDR1 MGHDK, CDR2 SYGVNS. CDR3 region: CASGSEVNSGNTIYF. In nucleotides, the CDR3 is TGTGCCAGCGGTTCTGAAGTGAACTCTGGAAACACCATATATTTT.

The V and J genes are TRBV18 and TRBJ2-6; D uncertain. The CDR3 runs to 15 residues. V gave up 2 bases and J gave up 0 bases, with 5 bases separating them. CDR1 and CDR2 from the germline V gene are KGHSH and LQKENI. The CDR3 reads CASSPGRSGANVLTF. The CDR3 region has the DNA TGTGCCAGCTCACCAGGTCGCTCTGGGGCCAACGTCCTGACTTTC.

This rearrangement joins TRBV6-5 to TRBJ1-5; TRBD1 is a possible D gene (5 bases). The CDR3 totals 15 residues. The germline V gene encodes CDR1 MNHEY and CDR2 SVGAGI. V was cut by 6 bases and J by 0 bases, with 12 bases left in between. CDR3 sequence (DNA): TGTGCCAGCAGCCCCGGGGGTAATAGCAATCAGCCCCAGCATTTT. This translates into CASSPGGNSNQPQHF.

This clone is termed medium-sized. The rearrangement joins TRBV11-2 to TRBJ1-2; the match to TRBD1 covers 8 bases. Trimming removed 5 bases from V and 5 bases from J; junction bases left unmatched: 13. CDR1 and CDR2 (germline): SGHAT, FQNNGV. The CDR3 is 16 amino acids. The DNA of the CDR3 is TGTGCCAGCAGCCCACTACAAGACGGGACAGGTTATGGCTACACCTTC. This encodes CASSPLQDGTGYGYTF.

The chain uses TRBV18 and TRBJ2-1; D is uncertain. This CDR3 spans 14 amino acids. V dropped 4 bases and J dropped 0 bases, with 7 bases sitting between them. Germline CDR1 and CDR2: KGHSH and LQKENI. The CDR3 region has the DNA TGTGCCAGCTCACAACACAGCTCCTACAATGAGCAGTTCTTC. Its translation is CASSQHSSYNEQFF. The full variable domain, with the rest looked up from reference TRBV18 and TRBJ2-1, is NAGVMQNPRHLVRRRGQEARLRCSPMKGHSHVYWYRQLPEEGLKFMVYLQKENIIDESGMPKERFSAEFPKEGPSILRIQQVVRGDSAAYFCASSQHSSYNEQFFGPGTRLTVL.

The chain carries TRBV12-5 and TRBJ2-5; no firm D call. V dropped 2 bases and J dropped 4 bases, with 17 bases sitting between them. The CDR3 contains 16 residues. CDR1 is LGHNT, CDR2 FRNRAP, per germline. Here the CDR3 reads CASGLILTRRGETQYF. In DNA, the CDR3 is TGTGCTAGTGGTTTGATACTTACGCGGCGAGGAGAGACCCAGTACTTC.

The genes are TRBV29-1 and TRBJ2-3; D possibly corresponds to TRBD2 (6 bases). Trimming cost V 3 bases and J 0 bases, with 10 bases left between them. Germline V gene lookup returns CDR1 SQVTM and CDR2 ANQGSEA. The CDR3 has 14 residues. CDR3 DNA: TGCAGCGTTGAGGTAGCGGCTAGCACAGATACGCAGTATTTT. Protein: CSVEVAASTDTQYF.

This chain uses TRBV19 with TRBJ2-5, with TRBD1 identical over 9 bases. The V gene's germline CDR1 is LNHDA and CDR2 SQIVND (reference sequence). The CDR3 is 17 amino acids. With V trimmed by 4 bases and J by 5 bases, 14 bases remained unmatched. Here the CDR3 DNA reads TGTGCCAGTAGTACGGCCTACAGGGGGCCAGTCGGGGAGACCCAGTACTTC. As protein: CASSTAYRGPVGETQYF.

This chain links TRBV10-3 with TRBJ2-3; 9 bases are shared with TRBD1. The CDR3 spans 15 residues. The germline V gene has CDR1 ENHRY and CDR2 SYGVKD. With 10 bases clipped from V and 0 bases from J, the junction kept 8 bases outside the gene matches. CDR3 sequence: CASKKDRGSTDTQYF. The DNA of the CDR3 is TGTGCCAGCAAAAAGGACAGGGGAAGCACAGATACGCAGTATTTT.